Detailed here is one T cell receptor (beta chain). V lost 7 bases to trimming and J lost 7 bases, with 27 bases between them. Germline values: CDR1 KGHDR, CDR2 SFDVKD. CDR3 length equals 17 residues. This entry is derived from a study of blood T cell repertoires in COVID-19. TCRdb's copy holds only in-frame clones and misses some; the assay was immunoSEQ multiplex PCR. The data show roughly 250,000 clones, around 90% seen once. The TCR comes from a middle-aged woman with acute or convalescent COVID-19. What was sequenced was peripheral blood. The V gene is TRBV24-1, the J gene TRBJ1-2; TRBD1 is a possible D gene (5 bases). The CDR3 DNA sequence: TGTGCCACCAGCTCGGTGGAAGGGGTCCCCGCACCAGGTGGCTACACCTTC. Translation gives CATSSVEGVPAPGGYTF.